The rows below give T cell receptor beta chains drawn from one sample of a study of T cells in Graves' hyperthyroidism and ophthalmopathy. MiXCR was run by TCRdb on the multiplex PCR reads, yielding one entry per CDR3 protein. The table has about 270,000 distinct CDR3 sequences, approximately 16% seen once. The sequencing sample was made of blood. Receptors originate from a woman between 50 and 59 years old with Graves' hyperthyroidism that later progressed to Graves' ophthalmopathy. Each CDR3 is given with its conserved first and last residue. Fields, in order: D gene, clone size, J gene, V gene, CDR3 DNA, CDR3 protein. A D gene is named only where the DNA matches it firmly. A row's size may be missing; if present it is once, few, many or a size class.

-	many	TRBJ2-1	TRBV7-6	TGTGCCAGCAGCACGGGCTCGGGAGTAGGCTACAATGAGCAGTTCTTC	CASSTGSGVGYNEQFF
TRBD1	-	TRBJ1-5	TRBV19	TGTGCCAGTAGTCCGACAGGGAGTGAGAATCAGCCCCAGCATTTT	CASSPTGSENQPQHF
-	medium-sized	TRBJ2-3	TRBV28	TGTGCCAGCAGTTCCCACCTTGGAGCGTCTAGCACAGATACGCAGTATTTT	CASSSHLGASSTDTQYF
-	-	TRBJ1-1	TRBV28	TGTGCCAGCAGTTTCCCTTCACGGGCAGCTAACACTGAAGCTTTCTTT	CASSFPSRAANTEAFF
-	many	TRBJ1-2	TRBV28	TGTGCCAGCAGTTCAAACTTAGACTATGGCTACACCTTC	CASSSNLDYGYTF
-	few	TRBJ2-2	TRBV20-1	TGCAGTGCGGACCCCCCAGGGACCGGGGAGCTGTTTTTT	CSADPPGTGELFF
-	-	TRBJ2-3	TRBV20-1	TGCAGTGCTAGTGGCCTGGGCACAGATACGCAGTATTTT	CSASGLGTDTQYF
-	many	TRBJ2-1	TRBV11-2	TGTGCCAGCAGCTTAGATGAGGGGGATTACCAGTTCTTC	CASSLDEGDYQFF
-	many	TRBJ1-2	TRBV10-3	TGTGCCATCAGTGAGTTAGTCGGACTTAACTATGGCTACACCTTC	CAISELVGLNYGYTF
-	few	TRBJ1-5	TRBV5-1	TGCGCCAGCAGCAACGATCCGGCTACCGGTCAGCCCCAGCATTTT	CASSNDPATGQPQHF
-	many	TRBJ2-1	TRBV7-2	TGTGCCAGCCGCCCCGGGCTAGGGCACTACAATGAGCAGTTCTTC	CASRPGLGHYNEQFF
-	many	TRBJ2-1	TRBV6-1	TGTGCCAGCAGTGAATCCCCGACACTCTACGGCGGATACAATGAGCAGTTCTTC	CASSESPTLYGGYNEQFF
TRBD2	many	TRBJ2-7	TRBV7-3	TGTGCCAGCAGCTTAGCTAGCGGGAGCTACGAGCAGTACTTC	CASSLASGSYEQYF
-	many	TRBJ2-7	TRBV3-1	TGTGCCAGCAGCCAAGGGTTGTTGGTAGCCACCTACGAGCAGTACTTC	CASSQGLLVATYEQYF
TRBD1	-	TRBJ1-1	TRBV10-2	TGTGCCAGCAGTTTAGGGACAGGGCTACTTACGGGAGCTTTCTTT	CASSLGTGLLTGAFF
TRBD2	-	TRBJ2-1	TRBV2	TGTGCCAGCAGTGAACCGACTAGCGGTCGTTTCTACAATGAGCAGTTCTTC	CASSEPTSGRFYNEQFF
-	many	TRBJ2-7	TRBV30	TGTGCCTGGAGTGACCCGGAGGGGGGCTTCTACGAGCAGTACTTC	CAWSDPEGGFYEQYF
-	many	TRBJ1-1	TRBV28	TGTGCCAGCACCTCTGCCACCACTGAAGCTTTCTTT	CASTSATTEAFF
TRBD2	many	TRBJ2-5	TRBV27	TGTGCCAGCAGGGGACTAGCGGGAGGAGAGACCCAGTACTTC	CASRGLAGGETQYF
-	many	TRBJ1-2	TRBV28	TGTGCCAGCAGAGAAACAGGGCAAGGAGGCTACACCTTC	CASRETGQGGYTF
TRBD2	-	TRBJ2-1	TRBV12-3/TRBV12-4	TGTGCCAGCAATTATCTAGCGGGAGCCTACTACAATGAGCAGTTCTTC	CASNYLAGAYYNEQFF
-	many	TRBJ2-7	TRBV13	TGTGCCAGCTCTTTCGGGAGTGGGTACGAGCAGTACTTC	CASSFGSGYEQYF